The 10 T cell receptor beta chains reported below all come from one sample, sequenced in a study of technical replicates of blood from a handful of donors. Sequencing used immunoSEQ multiplex PCR; TCRdb keeps in-frame clones, though not all of them. Of about 88,000 clones detected, approximately 95% appear once; the ten largest clones hold approximately 0.35%. Sequences were obtained from T cells isolated from PBMCs. The receptors originated from a human donor in good health.

This clone was seen a few times. This chain connects TRBV29-1 to TRBJ1-1; D is perhaps TRBD1 (6 bases). The CDR3 totals 11 residues. CDR1 and CDR2 from the germline V gene are SQVTM and ANQGSEA. The ends were cut back, 4 bases at V and 7 bases at J, with 10 bases in the middle. Here the CDR3 DNA reads TGCAGCGTTGTGGGGGCCAATGAAGCTTTCTTT. Its protein product is CSVVGANEAFF.

V gene TRBV6-6 combines with J gene TRBJ2-7; 11 bases agree with TRBD1. Losses at the gene ends were 5 bases for V and 5 bases for J; bases not matched to a gene: 11. The CDR3 is 16 residues long. The V gene's germline CDR1 is MNHNY and CDR2 SVGAGI (reference sequence). The CDR3 sequence: CASSPREGTGGNEQYF. DNA of the CDR3: TGTGCCAGCAGTCCTAGGGAAGGGACAGGGGGAAACGAGCAGTACTTC.

This chain links TRBV30 with TRBJ2-5; 11 positions agree with TRBD2. Germline V CDR1 and CDR2: GTSNPN, SVGIG (reference sequence). J was trimmed by 6 bases and V by 1 base; bases with no gene match: 7. This CDR3 region has 15 residues. CDR3 sequence (DNA): TGTGCCTGGAGTGCACCAACTAGCGGGAGTAAGACCCAGTACTTC. Translation: CAWSAPTSGSKTQYF.

The V and J genes are TRBV7-8 and TRBJ1-5, with 8 bases that match TRBD1. The V and J ends lost 4 bases and 3 bases, in that order; junction bases with no gene match: 5. CDR3 length equals 15 residues. Germline V gives CDR1 SGHVS, CDR2 FQNEAQ. CDR3 sequence reads: CASSSRDRYNQPQHF. The CDR3 nucleotides are TGTGCCAGCAGCTCCCGGGACAGGTACAATCAGCCCCAGCATTTT.

This chain joins TRBV19 and TRBJ2-3; D possibly corresponds to TRBD2 (5 bases). The CDR3 totals 18 residues. Trimming shortened V by 2 bases and J by 4 bases, and 22 bases separated the two germline ends. Germline V gene data show CDR1 as LNHDA and CDR2 as SQIVND (reference sequence). CDR3 bases: TGTGCCAGTAGTATAAGACCTTCATCACGTGGGAGCGCAGATACGCAGTATTTT. Translating gives CASSIRPSSRGSADTQYF.

This clone was recorded once. The chain has TRBV7-2 and TRBJ2-2, with D hard to call. The germline gives CDR1 SGHTA, CDR2 FQGNSA. Trimming removed 3 bases at V and 2 bases at J, with 10 bases between. The CDR3 is made up of 15 amino acids. CDR3 amino acids: CASSFDGFNTGELFF. As DNA, the CDR3 is TGTGCCAGCAGCTTCGACGGGTTTAACACCGGGGAGCTGTTTTTT.

V is TRBV11-2 and J is TRBJ2-2, with TRBD2 matching over 8 bases. This CDR3 has 17 residues. V gave up 5 bases and J gave up 1 base; unmatched junction bases: 9. Germline V gene sequence: CDR1 SGHAT, CDR2 FQNNGV. This chain's CDR3 is CASSPLTSGGNTGELFF. The CDR3 region has the DNA TGTGCCAGCAGCCCTCTGACCAGCGGGGGGAACACCGGGGAGCTGTTTTTT. The full variable domain, its missing parts supplied by reference TRBV11-2 and TRBJ2-2, is EAGVAQSPRYKIIEKRQSVAFWCNPISGHATLYWYQQILGQGPKLLIQFQNNGVVDDSQLPKDRFSAERLKGVDSTLKIQPAKLEDSAVYLCASSPLTSGGNTGELFFGEGSRLTVL.

V is TRBV27 and J is TRBJ2-7; D remains ambiguous. Between the trimmed V and J ends, which lost 4 bases and 4 bases, there was a span of 11 bases. Per germline, CDR1 MNHEY and CDR2 SMNVEV (reference sequence). The CDR3 length is 13 residues. The chain's CDR3 is CASSSSQYYEQYF. CDR3 bases: TGTGCCAGCAGTTCTTCACAATATTACGAGCAGTACTTC.

The chain combines TRBV7-9 with TRBJ2-4; 10 bases are shared with TRBD2. CDR1 and CDR2 (germline): SEHNR, FQNEAQ (reference sequence). CDR3 length: 18 amino acids. Losses at the gene ends were 6 bases for V and 0 bases for J; bases not matched to a gene: 11. CDR3 nucleotide sequence: TGTGCCAGCAGGCTTCTAGCGGGGGAAGCAAAAGCCAAAAACATTCAGTACTTC. This encodes CASRLLAGEAKAKNIQYF.

The V gene is TRBV7-2, the J gene TRBJ2-1, with TRBD2 matching 10 bases. The germline gives CDR1 SGHTA, CDR2 FQGNSA. The CDR3 has 15 amino acids. Trimming cost V 5 bases and J 10 bases; bases outside gene matches: 11. CDR3 region: CASSRGLATLGEQFF. The DNA of the CDR3 is TGTGCCAGCAGCCGGGGACTAGCGACCTTAGGGGAGCAGTTCTTC.